The rows below give T cell receptor beta chains drawn from one sample of a study of PD-1 blockade in classical Hodgkin lymphoma. Repertoires were generated with immunoSEQ multiplex PCR, while TCRdb's copy carries only in-frame clones and drops some. The sample yields about 40,000 clones, 55% to 75% seen once. The material sequenced was peripheral blood mononuclear cells (PBMCs), taken at baseline. These receptors were collected from a human donor with classical Hodgkin lymphoma. Both conserved end residues are part of each CDR3. The D gene is left open where the match is weak. Not every row has a clone size; where given, it reads once, few, many or a size class.

D gene: .
clone size: few
J gene: TRBJ1-3
V gene: TRBV9
CDR3 protein: CASSVGRGGQGNTIYF

D gene: TRBD1
clone size: .
J gene: TRBJ2-3
V gene: TRBV27
CDR3 protein: CASTPGTGDTDTQYF

D gene: .
clone size: .
J gene: TRBJ1-2
V gene: TRBV15
CDR3 protein: CATSSPSSPYGYTF

D gene: .
clone size: .
J gene: TRBJ1-2
V gene: TRBV28
CDR3 protein: CASSLRPRTVDGYTF

D gene: TRBD1
clone size: .
J gene: TRBJ2-7
V gene: TRBV27
CDR3 protein: CASGQGDEQYF

D gene: .
clone size: .
J gene: TRBJ1-6
V gene: TRBV30
CDR3 protein: CAWRLQGYGSPLHF

D gene: TRBD2
clone size: .
J gene: TRBJ2-7
V gene: TRBV7-3
CDR3 protein: CASSVTGGGYYEQYF

D gene: .
clone size: once
J gene: TRBJ1-3
V gene: TRBV5-1
CDR3 protein: CASSLGEFSGNTIYF

D gene: .
clone size: .
J gene: TRBJ2-5
V gene: TRBV30
CDR3 protein: CAWSPGHQETQYF

D gene: TRBD1
clone size: .
J gene: TRBJ1-1
V gene: TRBV5-8
CDR3 protein: CASSIYRGVTNTEAFF

D gene: TRBD1
clone size: .
J gene: TRBJ1-2
V gene: TRBV6-5
CDR3 protein: CASSYSGTGDYGYTF

D gene: .
clone size: .
J gene: TRBJ2-7
V gene: TRBV13
CDR3 protein: CASSLSRSDEQYF

D gene: .
clone size: .
J gene: TRBJ2-1
V gene: TRBV5-5
CDR3 protein: CASSFGTPNEQFF

D gene: .
clone size: few
J gene: TRBJ1-1
V gene: TRBV5-6
CDR3 protein: CASSWPSGAEAFF

D gene: .
clone size: .
J gene: TRBJ1-1
V gene: TRBV9
CDR3 protein: CASSVDVGGGTEAFF

D gene: TRBD1
clone size: .
J gene: TRBJ2-5
V gene: TRBV7-6
CDR3 protein: CASSSIRDRGGETQYF

D gene: TRBD1
clone size: .
J gene: TRBJ2-7
V gene: TRBV7-8
CDR3 protein: CASSLRNRGGGEQYF

D gene: TRBD1
clone size: .
J gene: TRBJ2-1
V gene: TRBV2
CDR3 protein: CASSDLPTTGMNEQFF

D gene: .
clone size: .
J gene: TRBJ1-5
V gene: TRBV7-6
CDR3 protein: CASSSTGFDQPQHF

D gene: .
clone size: .
J gene: TRBJ1-1
V gene: TRBV7-9
CDR3 protein: CASSFAGEGLKAFF